This T cell receptor beta chain appears in the sequencing data of a study of blood T cells in healthy people across ages. Turning to the study itself: The template switching approach captured approximately one barcoded beta molecule for every two T cells.

This clonotype occurred a few times. No antigen is known for it. The use of a sample-barcoded 5' primer and a J-beta primer mix characterized a second PCR of roughly 6 to 11 cycles. All samples gave at least 2.5 million CDR3-containing paired-end reads. TCRdb ran MiXCR on the 5' RACE reads and lists one entry per CDR3 protein. The sample consists of about a million distinct CDR3 sequences, roughly 52% of them appearing once. Germline V lookup: CDR1 MNHNS, CDR2 SASEGT. The V segment lost 5 bases and the J segment 3 bases; nucleotides outside the gene matches: 13. The CDR3 contains 16 residues. Approximately 10 milliliters was the volume of peripheral blood drawn from each donor. Findings and caveats of the study: When set beside aged donors, long-lived donors presented more naive CD4+ cells and higher diversity.

The clonotype comes from a young man in good health. J is TRBJ2-7 and V is TRBV6-1, with 7 bases that match TRBD2. Sequencing was performed on blood. This CDR3 reads CASSPGTTRTNYEQYF. Here the CDR3 DNA reads TGTGCCAGCAGTCCCGGGACTACGCGGACAAACTACGAGCAGTACTTC.